This T cell receptor (beta chain) is from a study of T-cell memory formation after mild COVID-19 (dated by TCRdb to the early 2020s). In the study overall: TCR sequence clusters from the two donors were largely donor specific. In a couple of donors, T-cell clones that expanded and contracted after mild COVID-19 were tracked by sequencing TCRalpha and TCRbeta repertoires over time. The cohort was made up of two young adult volunteers, one female and one male, who were previously healthy. What the study reported, not specific to this receptor: Only two mild cases were covered in the study, and larger cohorts including severe cases with pre-infection samples were considered necessary. Whether the second-wave clones peaking on day 37 were SARS-CoV-2 specific was not confirmed. Contracting CD4+ clones turned up mainly in the CM and EM memory subsets, whereas EMRA was where CD8+ clones were enriched. Some responding clones were detected in pre-infection memory, which suggested that pre-existing cross-reactive memory T cells had joined the SARS-CoV-2 response. Clones that contracted from day 15 to 85 showed balanced CD4/CD8 phenotypes, whereas a second wave of clones that expanded from day 15 to 37 leaned towards CD4+.

A distance of 3 bases separates the germline ends of V and J, which lose 3 bases and 1 base respectively. From the cysteine up to the phenylalanine, the CDR3 has a length of 13 residues. The sequence is cut down to CDR3 DNA, 39 bases in frame from base 1. CDR1 and CDR2, per the germline V gene, are SGHTA and FQGNSA. The listed sequencing device is Illumina NovaSeq 6000. cDNA libraries for TCRalpha and TCRbeta were prepared by 5'RACE using constant-segment primers, with sample barcodes and unique molecular identifiers added. RNA was extracted from every sample with Trizol reagent. Amplification of the libraries took two PCR steps, and the second step added a second sample barcode plus Illumina TruSeq adapters. Sequencing of the libraries was done on an Illumina NovaSeq, producing 2 x 150 bp paired-end reads. Regarding the original processing steps: With migec v1.2.7, reads were demultiplexed and then collapsed into UMI-guided consensus sequences. With mixcr v2.1.11, UMI consensuses were aligned to TRA and TRB V and J templates and assembled into clonotypes. Expanded or contracted clonotypes were those called significant by both edgeR and NoisET, with noise models trained on biological replicates. For edgeR calls, the cutoffs were a false discovery rate-adjusted p below 0.01 and a log2 fold-change threshold of 1. As an exploratory analysis of dynamics, PCA with hierarchical clustering was applied to max-normalized trajectories of the 1000 most abundant clonotypes. The CD4 or CD8 phenotype of responding clones was assigned using the separately sequenced CD4+ and CD8+ repertoires. TCRdb trimmed the raw reads at Q25, called clones with MiXCR and kept productive beta chains. Rows with a matching CDR3 protein are joined into one entry that keeps the most common DNA and genes. The V and J calls and clone size are TCRdb's, not the authors'. The sample has a few hundred thousand distinct CDR3 sequences on record, under 12% of them singletons. The leading ten clones occupy approximately 3% of the sample.

This clonotype showed up many times. No cognate antigen has been identified for it. Within one base of it there is no much larger clone, and no base qualities were kept. Ficoll-Paque density gradient centrifugation was the method used to isolate PBMCs. Input material: PBMCs or a T cell subset sorted from them (not recorded which). This receptor was obtained from a man aged 18 to 35 who had mild COVID-19 (a few samples of this study predate the infection). The sample titles of this study are shuffled in the database, so cell type and time point are left out; the donor was told from shared clones. The V gene is TRBV7-2 and the J gene is TRBJ2-2, with no confident D gene call. The sequenced DNA: TGTGCCAGCAGCTTTATGAACACCGGGGAGCTGTTTTTT. Translation gives CASSFMNTGELFF.